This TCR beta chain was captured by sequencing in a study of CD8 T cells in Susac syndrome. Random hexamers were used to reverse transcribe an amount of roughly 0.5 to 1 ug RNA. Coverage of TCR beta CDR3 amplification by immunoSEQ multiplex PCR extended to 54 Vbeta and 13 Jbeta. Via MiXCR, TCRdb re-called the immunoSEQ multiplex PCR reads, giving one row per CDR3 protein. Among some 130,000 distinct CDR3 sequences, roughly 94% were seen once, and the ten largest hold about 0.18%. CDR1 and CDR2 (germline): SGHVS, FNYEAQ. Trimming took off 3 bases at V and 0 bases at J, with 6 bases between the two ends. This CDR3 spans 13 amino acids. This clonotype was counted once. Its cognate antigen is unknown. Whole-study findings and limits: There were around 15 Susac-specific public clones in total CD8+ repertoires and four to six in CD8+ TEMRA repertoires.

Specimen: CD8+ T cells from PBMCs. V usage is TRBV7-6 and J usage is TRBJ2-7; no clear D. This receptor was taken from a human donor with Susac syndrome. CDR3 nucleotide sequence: TGTGCCAGCAGCTTGAGCATCTCCTACGAGCAGTACTTC. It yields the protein CASSLSISYEQYF. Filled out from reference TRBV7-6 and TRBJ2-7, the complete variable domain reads GAGVSQSPRYKVTKRGQDVALRCDPISGHVSLYWYRQALGQGPEFLTYFNYEAQQDKSGLPNDRFSAERPEGSISTLTIQRTEQRDSAMYRCASSLSISYEQYFGPGTRLTVT.